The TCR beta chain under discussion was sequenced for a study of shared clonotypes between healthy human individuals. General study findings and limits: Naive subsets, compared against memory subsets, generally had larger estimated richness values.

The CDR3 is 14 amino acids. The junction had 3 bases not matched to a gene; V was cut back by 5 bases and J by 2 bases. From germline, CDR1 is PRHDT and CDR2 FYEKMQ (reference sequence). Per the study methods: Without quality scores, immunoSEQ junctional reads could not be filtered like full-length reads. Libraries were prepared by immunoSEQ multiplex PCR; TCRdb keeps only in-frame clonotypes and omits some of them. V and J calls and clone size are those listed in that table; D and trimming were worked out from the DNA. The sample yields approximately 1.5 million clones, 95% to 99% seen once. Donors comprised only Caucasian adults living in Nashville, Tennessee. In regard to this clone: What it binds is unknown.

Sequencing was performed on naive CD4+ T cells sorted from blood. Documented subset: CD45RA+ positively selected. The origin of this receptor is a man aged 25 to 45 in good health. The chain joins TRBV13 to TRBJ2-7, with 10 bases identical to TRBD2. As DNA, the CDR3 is TGTGCCAGCAGCAGAGGACTAGCGGCCTACGAGCAGTACTTC. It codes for CASSRGLAAYEQYF.